This T cell receptor beta chain is drawn from a study of identical twins (dated by TCRdb to the mid-2010s). About the full investigation: TCR alpha and beta repertoires from monozygotic twins, unrelated adults of various ages and cord blood were deep-sequenced to test whether fetal clonotypes persist. To rule out contamination, the twin experiments were replicated at different times with different library preparation protocols. Results and caveats for the whole study, not just this receptor: A weaker excess of twin sharing was found in beta out-of-frame sequences because the signal-to-noise ratio was lowered by fewer shared sequences. Fewer insertions were carried by abundant cord blood beta clonotypes, a similar but weaker trend appeared in young adult naive repertoires, and no such trend appeared in memory repertoires. Conclusions relied on cross-sectional statistical analysis, since the same donors could not be followed over many years. Zero-insertion analyses could be partly confounded by invariant T cells such as MAIT and iNKT, though diverse VJ usage argued against such confounding for most clonotypes. Compared with coincidental sharing between unrelated individuals, an excess of low generation-probability sequences was observed among out-of-frame TCR alpha sequences shared between twins. Recombination models systematically underestimated out-of-frame TCR alpha sharing in monozygotic twins but agreed with sharing between unrelated individuals.

This clonotype was seen only a few times. The specificity of this receptor is unknown. Base qualities are not recorded, but no much larger clone differs from it by a single base. Library prep was done by 5' RACE. TCRdb lists the instrument as Illumina HiSeq 2000. Template switching added a universal primer binding site, and the final cDNA carried a unique molecular identifier that allowed TCR cDNA molecules to be counted accurately. Specific primers in the conserved constant-segment region were used to synthesize first-strand cDNA for TCR alpha and beta chains. Each cDNA library was double barcoded, with a SMART-Mk sample barcode plus Illumina barcodes, to control for contamination. Two successive PCR steps introduced TruSeq adapter sequences along with Illumina sample barcodes. The Illumina HiSeq platform was used with custom primers to sequence TCR alpha and beta cDNA libraries. On the study's bioinformatics: MiGEC processed the raw reads to extract unique molecular identifiers, while MiXCR was used to determine the CDR3 positions. Recombination models were inferred per individual with the repgenHMM and IGoR tools using an EM algorithm. The analysis of shared clonotypes was done with the tcR package in R, with sharing normalized by the product of cloneset sizes. Out-of-frame nonproductive sequences were analyzed to study raw recombination free of thymic and clonal selection effects. TCRdb reworked the public reads: Q25 trimming with fastp, MiXCR clone assembly, productive beta chains retained. Identical CDR3 proteins give one entry, which carries the most common genes and DNA. Clone size and V and J calls follow TCRdb, not the original study. This sample has hundreds of thousands of distinct CDR3 sequences in its table, and approximately 9% of those were observed once. In total, the top ten clones hold 0.98% of the sample.

All donors were healthy Caucasians. The twin cohort comprised three pairs of female monozygotic twins, all aged about 18 to 29 years. Peripheral blood mononuclear cells were the source from which RNA for the TCR libraries was isolated. Trimming accounts for 6 bases at V and 3 bases at J, while the number of junction bases matched to no gene is 8. Its CDR3 holds 16 amino acids, cysteine through phenylalanine. This entry keeps only the CDR3 DNA: 48 bases, framed from base 1. CDR1 and CDR2, per the germline V gene (reference sequence), are MNHEY and SMNVEV. This sample was shared with a second study, whose subject was yellow fever vaccine responses in identical twins. That second report states: The authors reported that the T cell response to vaccination in identical twins appeared partly convergent and partly personalized. In the study, vaccine-responding T cell clones were precisely tracked in identical twins.

The source of this sequence is a woman younger than 30 in good health. Sequenced sample: PBMCs. This receptor chain uses TRBV27 and TRBJ2-3; 11 bases in the junction line up with TRBD2. The sequence in DNA is TGTGCCAGCAGCCGCCTGGGGACTAGCGGTACAGATACGCAGTATTTT. Its amino acids are CASSRLGTSGTDTQYF.